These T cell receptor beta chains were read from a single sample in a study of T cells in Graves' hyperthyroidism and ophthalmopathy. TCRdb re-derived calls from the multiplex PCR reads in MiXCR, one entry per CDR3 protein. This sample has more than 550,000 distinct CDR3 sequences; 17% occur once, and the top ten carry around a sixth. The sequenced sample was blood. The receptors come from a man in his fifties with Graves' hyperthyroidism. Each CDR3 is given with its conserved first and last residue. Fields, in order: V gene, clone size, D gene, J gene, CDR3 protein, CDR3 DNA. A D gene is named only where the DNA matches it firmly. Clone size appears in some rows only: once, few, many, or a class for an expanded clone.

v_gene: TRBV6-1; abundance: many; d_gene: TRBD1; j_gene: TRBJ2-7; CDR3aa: CASSDGGQGIPYEQYF; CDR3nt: TGTGCCAGCAGCGACGGGGGACAGGGGATCCCCTACGAGCAGTACTTC
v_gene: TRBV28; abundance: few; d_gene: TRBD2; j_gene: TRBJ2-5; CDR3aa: CASTLGGGETQYF; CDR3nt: TGTGCCAGCACCTTGGGGGGAGGGGAGACCCAGTACTTC
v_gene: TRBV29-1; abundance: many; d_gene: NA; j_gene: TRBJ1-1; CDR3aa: CSVPRLGGYTEAFF; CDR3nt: TGCAGCGTGCCCCGGCTGGGAGGGTACACTGAAGCTTTCTTT
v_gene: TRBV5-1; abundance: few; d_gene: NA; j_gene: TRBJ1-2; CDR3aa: CASSLALDGQNYGHTF; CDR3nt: TGCGCCAGCAGCTTGGCCCTGGACGGGCAGAACTATGGCCACACCTTC
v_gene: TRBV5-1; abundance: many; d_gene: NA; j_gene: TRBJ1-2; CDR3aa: CASSLGVPGGYYGYTF; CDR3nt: TGCGCCAGCAGCTTGGGCGTCCCGGGAGGCTACTATGGCTACACCTTC
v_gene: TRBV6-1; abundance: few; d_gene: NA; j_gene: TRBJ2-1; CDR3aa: CASSWDPNNEQSF; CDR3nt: TGTGCCAGCAGCTGGGATCCTAACAATGAGCAGTCCTTC
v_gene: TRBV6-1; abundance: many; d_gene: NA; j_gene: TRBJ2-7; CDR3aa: CASSYTGSYEQYF; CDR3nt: TGTGCCAGCAGTTATACCGGGAGCTACGAGCAGTACTTC
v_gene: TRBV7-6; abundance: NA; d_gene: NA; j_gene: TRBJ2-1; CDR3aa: CASSLVSRAGYNEQFF; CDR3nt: TGTGCCAGCAGCTTAGTTTCGAGGGCGGGGTACAATGAGCAGTTCTTC
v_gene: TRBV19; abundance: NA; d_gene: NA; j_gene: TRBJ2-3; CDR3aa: CASRPIPADTQYF; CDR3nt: TGTGCCAGTAGGCCCATCCCCGCAGATACGCAGTATTTT
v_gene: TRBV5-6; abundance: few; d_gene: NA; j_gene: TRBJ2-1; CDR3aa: CASSGSSPNEQFF; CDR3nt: TGTGCCAGCTCCGGGAGCTCCCCAAATGAGCAGTTCTTC
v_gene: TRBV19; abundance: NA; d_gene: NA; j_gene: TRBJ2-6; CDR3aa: CASRRERARGANVLTF; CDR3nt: TGTGCCAGTCGGAGGGAGCGGGCCCGTGGGGCCAACGTCCTGACTTTC
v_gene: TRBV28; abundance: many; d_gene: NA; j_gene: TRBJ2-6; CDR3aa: CASKPSRPNRRGANVLTF; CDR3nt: TGTGCCAGCAAACCTTCTAGACCAAATCGACGGGGGGCCAACGTCCTGACTTTC
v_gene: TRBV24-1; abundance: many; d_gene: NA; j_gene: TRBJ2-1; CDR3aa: CATRDGHNNEQFF; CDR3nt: TGTGCCACCAGGGACGGTCACAACAATGAGCAGTTCTTC
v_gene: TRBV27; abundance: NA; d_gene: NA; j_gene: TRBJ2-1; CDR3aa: CASSWSAAPDNEQFF; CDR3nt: TGTGCCAGCAGTTGGTCAGCGGCTCCGGATAATGAGCAGTTCTTC
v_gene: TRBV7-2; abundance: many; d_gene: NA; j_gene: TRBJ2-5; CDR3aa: CASSLAGGRKEETQYF; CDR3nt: TGTGCCAGCAGCTTAGCGGGAGGAAGAAAGGAAGAGACCCAGTACTTC
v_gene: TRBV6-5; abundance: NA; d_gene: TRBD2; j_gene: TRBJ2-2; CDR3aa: CASSYGSGRPGELFF; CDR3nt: TGTGCCAGCAGTTACGGTAGCGGGAGGCCTGGGGAGCTGTTTTTT
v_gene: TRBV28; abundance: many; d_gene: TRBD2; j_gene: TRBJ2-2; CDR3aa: CASSLVLAGGLTGELFF; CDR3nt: TGTGCCAGCAGTTTAGTACTAGCGGGAGGTTTGACCGGGGAGCTGTTTTTT
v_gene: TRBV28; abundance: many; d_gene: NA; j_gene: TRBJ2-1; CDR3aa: CASRLDYIWFF; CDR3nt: TGTGCCAGCAGGCTGGACTATATATGGTTCTTC
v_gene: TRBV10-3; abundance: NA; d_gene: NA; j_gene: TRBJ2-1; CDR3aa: CAISDLEDEQFF; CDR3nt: TGTGCCATCAGTGATTTGGAAGACGAGCAGTTCTTC
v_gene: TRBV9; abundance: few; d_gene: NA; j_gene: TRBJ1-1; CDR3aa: CASGVRGNTEAFF; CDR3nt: TGTGCCAGCGGCGTACGAGGGAACACTGAAGCTTTCTTT
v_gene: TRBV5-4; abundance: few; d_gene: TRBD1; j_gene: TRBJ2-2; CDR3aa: CASSPGQGGGELFF; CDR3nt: TGTGCCAGCAGCCCCGGACAGGGCGGCGGGGAGCTGTTTTTT
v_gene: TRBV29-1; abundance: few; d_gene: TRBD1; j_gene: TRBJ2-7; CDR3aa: CSVGGTGTFYEQYF; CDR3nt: TGCAGCGTTGGAGGGACAGGGACTTTCTACGAGCAGTACTTC
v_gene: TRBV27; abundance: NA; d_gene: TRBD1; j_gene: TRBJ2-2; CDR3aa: CASRPFPGGTGELFF; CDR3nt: TGTGCCAGCAGACCTTTTCCAGGGGGCACCGGGGAGCTGTTTTTT
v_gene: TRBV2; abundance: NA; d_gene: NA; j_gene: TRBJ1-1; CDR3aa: CASTEETGRTEAFF; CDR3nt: TGTGCCAGCACCGAGGAAACGGGGCGGACTGAAGCTTTCTTT
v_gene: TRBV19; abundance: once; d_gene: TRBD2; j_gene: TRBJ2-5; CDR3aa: CASTDGGAGEETQYF; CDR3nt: TGTGCCAGCACCGACGGGGGGGCGGGAGAAGAGACCCAGTACTTC
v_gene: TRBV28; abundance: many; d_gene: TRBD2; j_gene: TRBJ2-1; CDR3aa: CASISPASGGNEQFF; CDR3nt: TGTGCCAGCATCAGCCCGGCTAGCGGAGGTAATGAGCAGTTCTTC
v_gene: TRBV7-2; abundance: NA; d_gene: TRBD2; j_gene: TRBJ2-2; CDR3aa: CASRPQAGGNTGELFF; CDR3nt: TGTGCCAGCAGACCCCAAGCGGGGGGGAACACCGGGGAGCTGTTTTTT
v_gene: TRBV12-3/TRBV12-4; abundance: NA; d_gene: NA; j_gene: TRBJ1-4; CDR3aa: CASSFRRQAEKLFF; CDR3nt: TGTGCCAGCAGTTTTAGACGACAGGCTGAAAAACTGTTTTTT
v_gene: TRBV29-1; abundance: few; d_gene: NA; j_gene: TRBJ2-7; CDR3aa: CSVEDRQYEQYF; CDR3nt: TGCAGCGTTGAAGACCGGCAGTACGAGCAGTACTTC
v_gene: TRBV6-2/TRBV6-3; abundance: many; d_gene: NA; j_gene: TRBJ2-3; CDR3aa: CASIAAAFSTDTQYF; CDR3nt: TGTGCCAGCATCGCCGCGGCGTTTTCCACAGATACGCAGTATTTT
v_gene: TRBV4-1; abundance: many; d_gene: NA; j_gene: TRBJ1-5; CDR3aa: CASSQDSSLVGFQPQHF; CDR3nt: TGCGCCAGCAGCCAAGATAGCAGTCTTGTGGGTTTTCAGCCCCAGCATTTT
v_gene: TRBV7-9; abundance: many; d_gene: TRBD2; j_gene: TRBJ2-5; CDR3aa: CASSPGNLAGEETQYF; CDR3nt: TGTGCCAGCAGCCCCGGAAATCTAGCGGGGGAAGAGACCCAGTACTTC
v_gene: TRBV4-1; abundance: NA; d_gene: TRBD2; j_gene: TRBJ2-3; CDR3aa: CASSQDLRPSGLTDTQYF; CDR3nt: TGCGCCAGCAGCCAAGACCTAAGGCCTAGCGGCCTCACAGATACGCAGTATTTT
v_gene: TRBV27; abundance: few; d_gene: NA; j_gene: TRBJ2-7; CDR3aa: CASSFDLYEQYF; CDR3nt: TGTGCCAGCAGTTTTGACTTGTACGAGCAGTACTTC
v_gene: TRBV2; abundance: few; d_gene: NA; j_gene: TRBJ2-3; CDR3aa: CASPLTDTQYF; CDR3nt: TGTGCCAGCCCCCTTACAGATACGCAGTATTTT
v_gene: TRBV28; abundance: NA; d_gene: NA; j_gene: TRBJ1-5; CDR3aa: CASSFLQGPHDQPQHF; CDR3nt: TGTGCCAGCAGTTTTCTACAGGGACCGCACGATCAGCCCCAGCATTTT
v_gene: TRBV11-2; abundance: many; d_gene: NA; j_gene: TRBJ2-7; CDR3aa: CASSRTNYEQYF; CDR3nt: TGTGCCAGCAGCCGCACCAACTACGAGCAGTACTTC
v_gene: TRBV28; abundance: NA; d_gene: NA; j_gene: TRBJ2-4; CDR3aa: CASSRAPMIGKNIQYF; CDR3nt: TGTGCCAGCAGTAGGGCCCCGATGATAGGCAAAAACATTCAGTACTTC
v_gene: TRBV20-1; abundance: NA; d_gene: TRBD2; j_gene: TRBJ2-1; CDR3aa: CSASLLAGGNSYNEQFF; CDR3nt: TGCAGTGCTAGTTTGCTAGCGGGAGGCAATTCCTACAATGAGCAGTTCTTC
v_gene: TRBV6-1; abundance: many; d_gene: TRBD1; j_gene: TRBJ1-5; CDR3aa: CASSEEDRGGNQPQHF; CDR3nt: TGTGCCAGCAGTGAAGAGGACAGGGGAGGCAATCAGCCCCAGCATTTT